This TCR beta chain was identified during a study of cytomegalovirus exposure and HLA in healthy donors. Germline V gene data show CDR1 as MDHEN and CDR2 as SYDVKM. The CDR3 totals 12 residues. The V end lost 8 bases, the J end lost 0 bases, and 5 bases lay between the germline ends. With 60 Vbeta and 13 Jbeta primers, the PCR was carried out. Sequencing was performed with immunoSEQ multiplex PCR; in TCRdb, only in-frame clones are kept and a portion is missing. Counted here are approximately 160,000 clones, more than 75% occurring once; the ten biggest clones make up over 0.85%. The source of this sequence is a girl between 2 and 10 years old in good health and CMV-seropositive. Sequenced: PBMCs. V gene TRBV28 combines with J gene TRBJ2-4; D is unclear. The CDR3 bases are TGTGCCAGCTCACTAGCCAAAAACATTCAGTACTTC. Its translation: CASSLAKNIQYF.